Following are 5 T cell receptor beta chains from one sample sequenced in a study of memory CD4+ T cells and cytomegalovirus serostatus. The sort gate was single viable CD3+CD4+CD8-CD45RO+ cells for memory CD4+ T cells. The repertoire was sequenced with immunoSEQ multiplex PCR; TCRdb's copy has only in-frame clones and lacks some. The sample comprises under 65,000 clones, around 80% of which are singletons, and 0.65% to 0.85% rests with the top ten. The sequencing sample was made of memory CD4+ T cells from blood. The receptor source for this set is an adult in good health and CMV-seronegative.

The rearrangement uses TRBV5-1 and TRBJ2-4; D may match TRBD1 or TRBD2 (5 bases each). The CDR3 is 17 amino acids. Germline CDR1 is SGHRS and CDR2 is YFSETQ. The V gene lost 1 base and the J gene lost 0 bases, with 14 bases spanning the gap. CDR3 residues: CASSLFERGLAKNIQYF. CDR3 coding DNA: TGCGCCAGCAGCTTGTTTGAGAGGGGTTTAGCCAAAAACATTCAGTACTTC.

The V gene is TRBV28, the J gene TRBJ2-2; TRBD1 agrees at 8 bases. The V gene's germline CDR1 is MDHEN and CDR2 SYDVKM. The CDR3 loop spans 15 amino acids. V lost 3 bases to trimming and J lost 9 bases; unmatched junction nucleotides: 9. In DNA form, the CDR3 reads TGTGCCAGCAGTTTTGGGATCAGGGGGCAGAGGGAGCTGTTTTTT. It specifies CASSFGIRGQRELFF.

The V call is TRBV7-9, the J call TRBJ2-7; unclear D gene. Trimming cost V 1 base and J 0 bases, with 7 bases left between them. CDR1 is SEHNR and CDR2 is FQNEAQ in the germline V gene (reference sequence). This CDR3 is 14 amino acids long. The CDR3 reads CASSLVGDSYEQYF. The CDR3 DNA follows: TGTGCCAGCAGCTTAGTTGGGGACTCCTACGAGCAGTACTTC.

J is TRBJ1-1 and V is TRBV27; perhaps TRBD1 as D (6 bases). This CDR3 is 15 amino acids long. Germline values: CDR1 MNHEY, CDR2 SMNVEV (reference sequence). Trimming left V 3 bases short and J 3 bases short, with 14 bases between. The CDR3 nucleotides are TGTGCCAGCAGTTTCAGGGGAGATGGGTACACTGAAGCTTTCTTT. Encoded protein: CASSFRGDGYTEAFF.

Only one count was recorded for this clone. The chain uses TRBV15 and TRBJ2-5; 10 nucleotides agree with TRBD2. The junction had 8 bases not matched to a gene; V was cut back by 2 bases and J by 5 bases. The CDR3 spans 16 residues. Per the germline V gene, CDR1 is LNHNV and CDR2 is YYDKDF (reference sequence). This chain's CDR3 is CATSRTGLAIKETQYF. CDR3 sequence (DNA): TGTGCCACCAGCAGAACGGGACTAGCGATTAAGGAGACCCAGTACTTC.